This is a list of T cell receptor beta chains from one sample in a study of T cells after yellow fever vaccination. TCRdb itself ran the 5' RACE reads through MiXCR, one entry per CDR3 protein. The sample lists some 110,000 distinct CDR3 sequences; roughly 8.9% were seen once. The material was CD8+ T cells sorted from PBMCs, obtained 45 days after the yellow fever booster vaccination. These receptors all stem from a man aged 25 to 40 who received the YFV17D yellow fever vaccine. The conserved cysteine and the conserved F or W are not part of the CDR3 here. The order of the fields is J gene, V gene, CDR3 protein.

TRBJ1-1,TRBV2,ASWLFGRTEAF
TRBJ2-7,TRBV5-5,ASSLEPYEQY
TRBJ2-5,TRBV20-1,SASFGVVVQETQY
TRBJ2-3,TRBV4-2,ASSQEIAGGYTDTQY
TRBJ2-1,TRBV7-2,ASSLEPGGAYNEQF
TRBJ2-3,TRBV23-1,ASVPTSGRADTQY
TRBJ1-2,TRBV14,ASSPFGRMQGYT
TRBJ2-2,TRBV24-1,ATRGLTGELF
TRBJ2-3,TRBV9,ASSGQGTQY
TRBJ1-1,TRBV4-3,ASSQDGDGDTEAF
TRBJ2-1,TRBV7-8,ASSLQSTGVIYNEQF
TRBJ2-1,TRBV7-3,ASSTGLAGGPPYNEQF
TRBJ2-1,TRBV7-3,ASSNFYNEQF
TRBJ1-2,TRBV29-1,SVEEGKGYGYT
TRBJ2-7,TRBV6-5,ASSYRDTYEQY
TRBJ2-3,TRBV7-8,ASSLWTGGDTQY
TRBJ2-7,TRBV7-2,ASSRNREGSYEQY
TRBJ2-1,TRBV9,ASSVVAGGGYNEQF
TRBJ1-5,TRBV4-1,ASSPRTDSEPQH
TRBJ1-1,TRBV5-1,ASSLAETGIEAF
TRBJ2-1,TRBV6-2/TRBV6-3,ASSLALAGLTNEQF
TRBJ2-3,TRBV6-1,ASSDLRDSPTDTQY
TRBJ2-1,TRBV29-1,SVLAETYNEQF
TRBJ1-2,TRBV5-1,ASSGEAGNYGYT
TRBJ1-2,TRBV7-9,ASSRTADYGYT
TRBJ2-4,TRBV21-1,ATYTDREVGRNIQY
TRBJ2-1,TRBV27,ASSFGPTYNEQF
TRBJ2-5,TRBV24-1,ATSDLLNDRTQY
TRBJ2-3,TRBV7-6,ASSLVGGPSTDTQY
TRBJ2-1,TRBV10-1,ASSSGTYQGDGQF
TRBJ2-7,TRBV12-3/TRBV12-4,ASSPGLAGEEQY
TRBJ2-4,TRBV27,ASSPSDIQGFIQY
TRBJ2-7,TRBV7-2,ASSFSGVYEQY
TRBJ1-5,TRBV7-9,ASSLGAQQPQH
TRBJ2-5,TRBV21-1,ASRETWDLQETQY
TRBJ1-3,TRBV4-1,ASSGGNTIY
TRBJ1-1,TRBV27,ASSLGAGMSSTEAF
TRBJ2-2,TRBV3-1,ASSRELAGAVGQLF
TRBJ2-1,TRBV2,ASSEARIEKEYNEQF
TRBJ2-2,TRBV4-3,ASSPGQHTGELF
TRBJ2-3,TRBV5-1,ASTSGQGYTDTQY
TRBJ1-1,TRBV4-3,ASSQERSVEAF
TRBJ2-1,TRBV4-3,ASSQVATRGNEQF
TRBJ2-3,TRBV20-1,SARVNRGSLPTDTQY
TRBJ2-1,TRBV7-9,ASSPYSLQRTYNEQF
TRBJ2-4,TRBV6-1,ASSTGTGNIQY
TRBJ2-7,TRBV20-1,SARDIAGGAYEQY
TRBJ2-3,TRBV7-9,ASSPRATDTQY
TRBJ1-3,TRBV20-1,SASLGAGNTIY
TRBJ2-7,TRBV12-3/TRBV12-4,ASSPPSGISYEQY
TRBJ2-7,TRBV6-2/TRBV6-3,ASSYLPGSYEQY
TRBJ2-3,TRBV27,ASISTSGARDTQY
TRBJ2-5,TRBV30,AWSKDLGETQY